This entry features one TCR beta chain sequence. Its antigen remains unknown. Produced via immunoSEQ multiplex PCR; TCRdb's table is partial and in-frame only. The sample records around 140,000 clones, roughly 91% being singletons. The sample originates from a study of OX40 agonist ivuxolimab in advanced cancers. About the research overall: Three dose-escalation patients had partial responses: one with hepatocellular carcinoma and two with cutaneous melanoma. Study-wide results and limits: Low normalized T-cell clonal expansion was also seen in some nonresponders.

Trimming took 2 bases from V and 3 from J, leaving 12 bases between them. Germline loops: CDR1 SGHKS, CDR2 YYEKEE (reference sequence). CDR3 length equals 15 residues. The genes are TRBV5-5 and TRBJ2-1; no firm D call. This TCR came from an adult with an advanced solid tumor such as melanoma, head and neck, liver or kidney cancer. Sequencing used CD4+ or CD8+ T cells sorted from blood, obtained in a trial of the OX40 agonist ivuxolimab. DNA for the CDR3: TGTGCCAGCAGCTTCGGGCAGTTAGTCTACAATGAGCAGTTCTTC. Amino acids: CASSFGQLVYNEQFF.